Presented here are 21 T cell receptor beta chains from one specimen sequenced in a study of T cells in Graves' hyperthyroidism and ophthalmopathy. From RNA transcripts, TCR beta CDR3 regions were amplified. Researchers ran a first-round RT-PCR on the TCR CDR3 using the HTBI primer set. TCRdb used MiXCR to reprocess the multiplex PCR reads, holding one entry per CDR3 protein. Counted here are under 350,000 distinct CDR3 sequences, 17% occurring once; the ten biggest clones make up approximately 60%. The material sequenced was blood. The receptors originated from a woman aged 60-75 years with Graves' ophthalmopathy.

Ten or more counts support this clonotype. The chain combines TRBV20-1 with TRBJ2-7; 9 bases fit TRBD2. The CDR3 length is 15 residues. Germline V gene lookup returns CDR1 DFQATT and CDR2 SNEGSKA (reference sequence). With V trimmed by 2 bases and J by 1 base, 6 bases remained unmatched. CDR3 region: CSARLAGDRSYEQYF. The CDR3 DNA sequence: TGCAGTGCTAGATTAGCGGGAGACAGGTCCTACGAGCAGTACTTC.

This clonotype was observed many times. CDR3 amino acids: CASISGLTNTEAFF. CDR3 in DNA: TGTGCCAGCATCTCGGGACTAACAAACACTGAAGCTTTCTTT. The chain couples TRBV12-3 or TRBV12-4 to TRBJ1-1, with D possibly TRBD1 on 5 matching bases. The CDR3 length is 14 residues. V lost 7 bases to trimming and J lost 2 bases, with 14 bases between them.

This clonotype was counted once. This chain connects TRBV28 to TRBJ2-7; D may be TRBD2 (6 bases). The CDR3 spans 13 residues. V dropped 10 bases and J dropped 0 bases, with 13 bases sitting between them. Germline CDR1 reads MDHEN; CDR2 reads SYDVKM. The CDR3 protein is CATTEGSSYEQYF. CDR3 DNA: TGTGCCACCACGGAGGGGAGCTCCTACGAGCAGTACTTC.

This clonotype appeared a single time. The genes are TRBV24-1 and TRBJ2-5, with D tentatively TRBD1 or TRBD2 (7 bases each). The CDR3 loop spans 16 amino acids. CDR1 KGHDR and CDR2 SFDVKD come from the germline V gene. Deletions cut 3 bases from V and 5 bases from J, with 18 bases between. CDR3 DNA sequence: TGTGCCACCAGTGATCCCAGGGGGGGAGCTGTGGAGACCCAGTACTTC. Its translation: CATSDPRGGAVETQYF.

This clonotype was counted many times. This chain joins TRBV24-1 and TRBJ2-5; 7 nucleotides line up with TRBD1. Germline lookup yields CDR1 KGHDR and CDR2 SFDVKD. The V segment lost 3 bases and the J segment 1 base; nucleotides outside the gene matches: 4. The CDR3 runs 15 residues. The chain's CDR3 is CATSDQNRGQETQYF. The CDR3 DNA follows: TGTGCCACCAGTGATCAAAACAGGGGCCAAGAGACCCAGTACTTC.

The V and J genes are TRBV28 and TRBJ2-1, with 11 positions matching TRBD2. From germline, CDR1 is MDHEN and CDR2 SYDVKM. Trimming removed 2 bases from V and 0 bases from J; junction bases left unmatched: 6. The CDR3 has 18 residues. The CDR3 here is CASSLVGTSGSSYNEQFF. CDR3 coding DNA: TGTGCCAGCAGTTTAGTCGGGACTAGCGGAAGCTCCTACAATGAGCAGTTCTTC.

This clonotype was observed many times. This rearrangement joins TRBV6-1 to TRBJ2-3, with a weak D call TRBD1 (5 bases). CDR3 size: 15 residues. The V gene's germline CDR1 is MNHNS and CDR2 SASEGT. Trimming cost V 3 bases and J 0 bases, with 10 bases left between them. CDR3 amino acids: CASSDRALSTDTQYF. The CDR3 DNA reads TGTGCCAGCAGTGACAGGGCTTTAAGCACAGATACGCAGTATTTT.

This chain connects TRBV29-1 to TRBJ1-1, with D unclear. Germline-derived CDR1 and CDR2 are SQVTM and ANQGSEA. V lost 6 bases, J lost 0 bases, and 14 bases lay in between. CDR3 length: 14 amino acids. The CDR3 spells CSVMGTNLNTEAFF. CDR3 coding DNA: TGCAGCGTGATGGGAACCAACTTGAACACTGAAGCTTTCTTT. Combining the CDR3 with reference TRBV29-1 and TRBJ1-1 gives the whole variable domain SAVISQKPSRDICQRGTSLTIQCQVDSQVTMMFWYRQQPGQSLTLIATANQGSEATYESGFVIDKFPISRPNLTFSTLTVSNMSPEDSSIYLCSVMGTNLNTEAFFGQGTRLTVV.

The V gene is TRBV4-2, the J gene TRBJ1-1; no definite D call. The CDR3 sequence is 14 residues long. The ends were cut back, 0 bases at V and 2 bases at J, with 7 bases in the middle. Germline V gene lookup returns CDR1 LGHNA and CDR2 YNFKEQ. The CDR3 loop is CASSQEVGNTEAFF. The CDR3 DNA sequence: TGTGCCAGCAGCCAAGAGGTCGGCAACACTGAAGCTTTCTTT.

The sample holds many counts of this clonotype. The chain joins TRBV28 to TRBJ1-3; 9 bases map to TRBD1. V lost 6 bases and J lost 4; bases outside the gene matches: 7. The germline CDR1 and CDR2 sequences are MDHEN and SYDVKM. The length of the CDR3 is 15 residues. The CDR3 reads CASRGQGALGNTIYF. CDR3 bases: TGTGCCAGCAGGGGACAGGGAGCACTCGGAAACACCATATATTTT. The entire variable domain, with the rest obtained from reference TRBV28 and TRBJ1-3, is as follows: DVKVTQSSRYLVKRTGEKVFLECVQDMDHENMFWYRQDPGLGLRLIYFSYDVKMKEKGDIPEGYSVSREKKERFSLILESASTNQTSMYLCASRGQGALGNTIYFGEGSWLTVV.

The chain carries TRBV11-1 and TRBJ2-5; D is unresolved. This CDR3 contains 14 residues. Germline CDR1 SGHAT, CDR2 FQDESV (reference sequence). Trimming shortened V by 6 bases and J by 0 bases, and 11 bases separated the two germline ends. CDR3 region: CASRDQPYQETQYF. The CDR3 DNA reads as TGTGCCAGCAGAGATCAGCCGTACCAAGAGACCCAGTACTTC.

In its sample, this clonotype was seen many times. The chain recombines TRBV6-1 with TRBJ1-1; 7 bases are a match to TRBD1. Germline V CDR1 and CDR2: MNHNS, SASEGT. Unmatched junction bases numbered 5, after V lost 5 bases and J lost 8 bases. The CDR3 runs to 12 residues. The CDR3 region has the DNA TGTGCCAGCAGTACAGGGACAGTGGAAGCTTTCTTT. This gives the protein CASSTGTVEAFF.

This clonotype was observed at least ten times. V and J are TRBV12-3 or TRBV12-4 and TRBJ1-2; tentative D call: TRBD1 (5 bases). Trimming removed 2 bases at V and 6 bases at J, with 28 bases between. This CDR3 has 19 amino acids. CDR3 sequence reads: CASSLKEGMATPHRNGYTF. CDR3 nucleotides: TGTGCCAGCAGTTTAAAAGAAGGAATGGCTACACCTCACAGGAATGGCTACACCTTC.

This clonotype was counted ten times or more. The J gene is TRBJ1-1, the V gene TRBV5-1, with 7 bases aligning to TRBD1. The CDR3 sequence is 14 residues long. CDR1 and CDR2 (germline): SGHRS, YFSETQ. Trimming took 0 bases from V and 4 from J; bases not matched to a gene: 3. In DNA form, the CDR3 reads TGCGCCAGCAGCTTGGGCTACAGGGGCACTGAAGCTTTCTTT. Protein product: CASSLGYRGTEAFF. Filled out from reference TRBV5-1 and TRBJ1-1, the complete variable domain reads KAGVTQTPRYLIKTRGQQVTLSCSPISGHRSVSWYQQTPGQGLQFLFEYFSETQRNKGNFPGRFSGRQFSNSRSEMNVSTLELGDSALYLCASSLGYRGTEAFFGQGTRLTVV.

This clonotype was recorded many times. This chain uses TRBV20-1 with TRBJ1-1, with D possibly TRBD1 on 6 matching bases. The CDR3 loop spans 12 amino acids. Germline V gives CDR1 DFQATT, CDR2 SNEGSKA (reference sequence). V dropped 5 bases and J dropped 3 bases, with 10 bases sitting between them. CDR3 sequence: CSAPDRYTEAFF. The CDR3 nucleotides read TGCAGTGCTCCGGACAGATACACTGAAGCTTTCTTT.

This clonotype was recorded a few times. This chain uses TRBV6-2 or TRBV6-3 with TRBJ2-5; 8 bases line up with TRBD1. Germline V gene sequence: CDR1 MNHEY, CDR2 SVGEGT. V lost 2 bases and J lost 2; bases outside the gene matches: 4. There are 15 residues in the CDR3. The CDR3 here is CASSYLGTGQETQYF. CDR3 coding DNA: TGTGCCAGCAGTTACCTCGGGACAGGACAAGAGACCCAGTACTTC.

V is TRBV27 and J is TRBJ2-1, with D possibly called TRBD1 or TRBD2 (5 bases each). Trimming stripped 10 bases from V and 3 bases from J, with 10 bases between. CDR1 and CDR2 from the germline V gene are MNHEY and SMNVEV (reference sequence). This CDR3 has 12 amino acids. DNA of the CDR3: TGTGCCACCGCGAGGGGCTACAATGAGCAGTTCTTC. This sequence encodes CATARGYNEQFF.

This chain joins TRBV11-2 and TRBJ2-1; 16 nucleotides match TRBD2. Germline V gives CDR1 SGHAT, CDR2 FQNNGV. This CDR3 contains 17 residues. V was pared by 5 bases and J by 7 bases, with 8 bases of the junction left unmatched. The CDR3 protein is CASSDGTSGRAANEQFF. DNA for the CDR3: TGTGCCAGCAGCGACGGGACTAGCGGGAGGGCCGCGAATGAGCAGTTCTTC.

The V and J genes are TRBV5-1 and TRBJ2-1; D gene uncertain. The V end lost 4 bases, the J end lost 5 bases, and 19 bases lay between the germline ends. This CDR3 is 16 amino acids long. Germline CDR1 and CDR2: SGHRS and YFSETQ. The CDR3 region is CASSPVAHQKNNEQFF. DNA of the CDR3: TGCGCCAGCAGCCCTGTTGCCCATCAGAAAAACAATGAGCAGTTCTTC.

The sample holds a few counts of this clonotype. The genes are TRBV20-1 and TRBJ2-7; D may correspond to TRBD1 or TRBD2 (6 bases each). This CDR3 is 17 amino acids long. Germline CDR1 and CDR2: DFQATT and SNEGSKA (reference sequence). Trimming pared 6 bases from V and 0 bases from J, leaving 24 bases between. Here the CDR3 DNA reads TGCAGTGCCGGGGGACGGGGGCAACTATTTGACTCCTACGAGCAGTACTTC. Its translation: CSAGGRGQLFDSYEQYF.

This clonotype occurred many times. The chain carries TRBV28 and TRBJ2-1, with 7 bases that match TRBD2. Germline V CDR1 and CDR2: MDHEN, SYDVKM. This CDR3 is built from 12 residues. V gave up 4 bases and J gave up 14 bases; unmatched junction bases: 8. CDR3 sequence reads: CASSYLREREFF. For the CDR3, the DNA is TGTGCCAGCAGTTACTTGCGGGAGAGGGAGTTCTTC.